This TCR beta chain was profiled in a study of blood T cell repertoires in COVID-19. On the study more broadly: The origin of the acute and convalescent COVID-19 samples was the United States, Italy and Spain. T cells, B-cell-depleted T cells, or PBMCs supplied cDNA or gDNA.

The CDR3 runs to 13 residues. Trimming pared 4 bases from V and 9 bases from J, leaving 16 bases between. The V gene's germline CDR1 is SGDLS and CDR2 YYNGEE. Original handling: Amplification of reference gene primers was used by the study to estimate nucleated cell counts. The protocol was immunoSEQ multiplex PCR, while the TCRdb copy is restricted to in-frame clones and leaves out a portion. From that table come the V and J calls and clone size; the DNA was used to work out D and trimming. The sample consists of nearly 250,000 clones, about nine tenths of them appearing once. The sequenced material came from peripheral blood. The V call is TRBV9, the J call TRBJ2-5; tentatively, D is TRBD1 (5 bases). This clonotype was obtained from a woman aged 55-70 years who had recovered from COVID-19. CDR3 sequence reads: CASSPHDRVAQYF. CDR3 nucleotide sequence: TGTGCCAGCAGCCCCCACGACAGAGTGGCCCAGTACTTC.